The clone carrying this TCR beta chain was detected a few times. The data derive from a study of blood T cell repertoires in COVID-19. Study-wide context: Researchers got acute and convalescent COVID-19 samples from the United States, Italy and Spain. Nucleic acid was either cDNA or gDNA, and it came from T cells, B-cell-depleted T cells, or PBMCs.

In the original processing: Amplifying reference gene primers gave estimates of nucleated cell counts. TCRdb's table, derived via immunoSEQ multiplex PCR, lists solely in-frame clones and lacks some. V and J calls and clone size are as listed in that table; D and trimming were resolved from the DNA. The repertoire holds 150,000 to 200,000 clones, about nine tenths seen once, with roughly a sixth in the top ten. V dropped 7 bases and J dropped 0 bases, with 16 bases sitting between them. CDR1 is MNHEY, CDR2 SVGAGI, per germline. The CDR3 length is 15 residues. This TCR was sampled from a man in his fifties or sixties with active or convalescent COVID-19. The chain carries TRBV6-5 and TRBJ2-7; tentative D call: TRBD1 (6 bases). The sequenced sample was peripheral blood. The CDR3 loop reads CASIPRLGASYEQYF. DNA for the CDR3: TGTGCCAGCATCCCCCGGTTGGGGGCCTCCTACGAGCAGTACTTC.